The 9 T cell receptor beta chains reported below all come from one sample, sequenced in a study of T cells in Graves' hyperthyroidism and ophthalmopathy. The source material, RNA transcripts, was used to amplify TCR beta CDR3 regions. HTBI primers were the set used in a first-round RT-PCR of the TCR CDR3. Each CDR3 protein gets one entry after TCRdb re-called the multiplex PCR reads with MiXCR. The sample lists more than 550,000 distinct CDR3 sequences; 45% were seen once. The sample was peripheral blood or thyroid tissue (not recorded which). The source is an adult man with Graves' disease, either hyperthyroidism or ophthalmopathy (not recorded which).

This chain joins TRBV29-1 and TRBJ2-5, with D perhaps assigned TRBD1 or TRBD2 (6 bases each). This CDR3 is built from 14 residues. The ends were cut back, 5 bases at V and 6 bases at J, with 19 bases in the middle. Germline assignment: CDR1 SQVTM and CDR2 ANQGSEA. The CDR3 protein is CSVSKTRGRKTQYF. The CDR3 DNA sequence: TGCAGCGTTTCGAAGACCCGGGGGCGGAAGACCCAGTACTTC.

This clonotype was detected many times. This sequence joins TRBV10-3 and TRBJ1-2, with TRBD1 matching over 7 bases. V lost 6 bases to trimming and J lost 6 bases; unmatched junction nucleotides: 7. CDR1 ENHRY and CDR2 SYGVKD come from the germline V gene. This CDR3 is 13 amino acids long. The DNA for the CDR3 is TGTGCCATCAGCAAACAGGGGACGGATGGCTACACCTTC. This encodes CAISKQGTDGYTF.

This clonotype was detected ten times or more. The chain combines TRBV29-1 with TRBJ2-5; D is perhaps TRBD2 (5 bases). This CDR3 is 13 amino acids long. Germline V gene sequence: CDR1 SQVTM, CDR2 ANQGSEA. V lost 1 base, J lost 5 bases, and 11 bases lay in between. CDR3 in DNA: TGCAGCGTTGAAGGGACTTCTTGGGAGACCCAGTACTTC. It codes for CSVEGTSWETQYF.

This clonotype was seen a handful of times. The chain joins TRBV9 to TRBJ1-6, with TRBD1 matching over 7 bases. Germline assignment: CDR1 SGDLS and CDR2 YYNGEE. V lost 4 bases to trimming and J lost 3 bases; unmatched junction nucleotides: 7. The CDR3 runs to 16 residues. CDR3 region: CASSQDHRGYNSPLHF. The CDR3 DNA reads TGTGCCAGCAGCCAAGACCACAGGGGCTATAATTCACCCCTCCACTTT.

This clonotype was counted a few times. CDR3 protein: CASRSAGGDSNQPQHF. For the CDR3, the DNA is TGTGCCAGCAGGTCAGCGGGGGGCGATAGCAATCAGCCCCAGCATTTT. The chain uses TRBV2 and TRBJ1-5, with a possible D match to TRBD1 (6 bases). This CDR3 is built from 16 residues. The V gene lost 6 bases and the J gene lost 0 bases, with 15 bases spanning the gap. Germline CDR1 and CDR2: SNHLY and FYNNEI. Based on the CDR3 plus reference TRBV2 and TRBJ1-5, the full variable domain is EPEVTQTPSHQVTQMGQEVILRCVPISNHLYFYWYRQILGQKVEFLVSFYNNEISEKSEIFDDQFSVERPDGSNFTLKIRSTKLEDSAMYFCASRSAGGDSNQPQHFGDGTRLSIL.

In this sample, this clonotype turned up a few times. This chain connects TRBV20-1 to TRBJ1-5; D unresolved. The CDR3 length is 15 residues. Trimming shortened V by 3 bases and J by 1 base, and 13 bases separated the two germline ends. CDR1 DFQATT and CDR2 SNEGSKA come from the germline V gene (reference sequence). CDR3 sequence (DNA): TGCAGTGCTAGTGACGGGGAAGGCAGCAATCAGCCCCAGCATTTT. Protein: CSASDGEGSNQPQHF.

This clonotype has a count of ten or more. The V gene is TRBV24-1, the J gene TRBJ1-2; weak D call: TRBD1 (5 bases). Trimming pared 1 base from V and 7 bases from J, leaving 9 bases between. Germline V CDR1 and CDR2: KGHDR, SFDVKD. This CDR3 region has 13 residues. CDR3 sequence (DNA): TGTGCCACCAGTGATTTAGCCGGGGCTGGCTACACCTTC. It yields the protein CATSDLAGAGYTF.

A single count supports this clonotype. A read error may be the cause here, since a much bigger clone is one base away. The chain combines TRBV11-2 with TRBJ1-4; TRBD1 matches at 8 bases. This CDR3 has 16 amino acids. Germline V gene lookup returns CDR1 SGHAT and CDR2 FQNNGV. The CDR3 sequence is CACSLGPGDRGEKLFF. For the CDR3, the DNA is TGTGCCTGCAGCTTAGGTCCGGGAGACAGGGGCGAAAAACTGTTTTTT. The whole variable domain, filled in from reference TRBV11-2 and TRBJ1-4, reads EAGVAQSPRYKIIEKRQSVAFWCNPISGHATLYWYQQILGQGPKLLIQFQNNGVVDDSQLPKDRFSAERLKGVDSTLKIQPAKLEDSAVYLCACSLGPGDRGEKLFFGSGTQLSVL.

Worth noting for this clonotype: An end of the junction differs from the germline gene, which may be a read error. The chain is built from TRBV2 and TRBJ2-5; 11 bases are a match to TRBD1. The CDR3 is 15 residues long. The V gene's germline CDR1 is SNHLY and CDR2 FYNNEI. This CDR3 reads CAISESGQGGETQYF. CDR3 nucleotides: TGTGCCATCAGTGAGTCGGGACAGGGGGGAGAGACCCAGTACTTC.